The count of the clone carrying this T cell receptor (beta chain) is one. Its target is unknown. This sample was included in a study of T cell responses to AZD1222 COVID-19 vaccine. Study results and limitations: Increases in Spike-specific TCR breadth and depth were seen after two AZD1222 doses. Repertoires in all cases were sampled only once the peak T cell response had passed. Among vaccine-associated CD4 TCRs, coverage spanned spike, with dominance at 160-218 and 743-854.

Clones were sequenced by immunoSEQ multiplex PCR, and TCRdb holds only the in-frame ones, with some missing. The sample contains almost 70,000 clones, about 80% of which appear only once. Second doses were pooled across both intervals (about 4 or about 12 weeks). This clonotype originated in an adult who received the AZD1222 COVID-19 vaccine. The sample here was peripheral blood, taken 28 days after the second AZD1222 dose.

This CDR3 is CASSEGSVGEQFF. The CDR3 DNA reads as TGCGCCAGCAGTGAGGGTAGTGTCGGTGAGCAGTTCTTC. V gene TRBV10-1 combines with J gene TRBJ2-1, with D uncertain. CDR3 length: 13 amino acids. Germline V CDR1 and CDR2: WNHNN, SYGVQD (reference sequence). Trimming shortened V by 2 bases and J by 9 bases, and 11 bases separated the two germline ends.